This entry lists 18 T cell receptor beta chains sequenced from one sample in a study of response to subunit inactivated influenza vaccine. TCRdb recomputed calls from the RT-PCR reads with MiXCR, one row per CDR3 protein. The sample contains about 540,000 distinct CDR3 sequences, under 30% of which appear only once. These data also formed part of another study, on T cells expressing NK-cell markers. That investigation notes: UMI-tagged 5'RACE template switching yielded the TCR beta cDNA.

Specimen: CD4+ T cells sorted from PBMCs, collected 12 days after vaccination. The receptors originated from a man aged 50-60 years who received an inactivated influenza vaccine.

This clonotype was seen at least ten times. The chain links TRBV18 to TRBJ2-7, with unresolved D. The V gene lost 2 bases and the J gene lost 5 bases, with 7 bases spanning the gap. This CDR3 spans 12 amino acids. Looked up from germline, CDR1 is KGHSH and CDR2 is LQKENI. The CDR3 DNA sequence: TGTGCCAGCTCACCAGTCAGAGACGAGCAGTACTTC. As protein: CASSPVRDEQYF. Drawing the rest from reference TRBV18 and TRBJ2-7, the complete variable domain is NAGVMQNPRHLVRRRGQEARLRCSPMKGHSHVYWYRQLPEEGLKFMVYLQKENIIDESGMPKERFSAEFPKEGPSILRIQQVVRGDSAAYFCASSPVRDEQYFGPGTRLTVT.

This clonotype has a handful of counts. This chain joins TRBV28 and TRBJ2-7; the match to TRBD1 covers 9 bases. This CDR3 region has 16 residues. Trimming removed 4 bases from V and 2 bases from J; junction bases left unmatched: 9. CDR1 is MDHEN and CDR2 is SYDVKM in the germline V gene. The CDR3 coding sequence is TGTGCCAGCAGTTATGCCGGGACAGGGAATACCTACGAGCAGTACTTC. This sequence encodes CASSYAGTGNTYEQYF.

V is TRBV20-1 and J is TRBJ2-2; D gene ambiguous. The CDR3 has 13 amino acids. V was cut by 1 base and J by 6 bases, with 9 bases left in between. CDR1 is DFQATT and CDR2 is SNEGSKA in the germline V gene (reference sequence). This CDR3 is CSARGVPSGELFF. DNA of the CDR3: TGCAGTGCTAGAGGCGTTCCGTCCGGGGAGCTGTTTTTT.

This clonotype was counted only a few times. The V and J genes are TRBV10-3 and TRBJ2-1; TRBD1 might be the D (5 bases). The CDR3 consists of 15 residues. V gave up 4 bases and J gave up 8 bases, with 18 bases separating them. Germline-derived CDR1 and CDR2 are ENHRY and SYGVKD. CDR3 amino acids: CAISAATSRVHEQFF. CDR3 sequence (DNA): TGTGCCATCAGTGCCGCGACCTCCAGGGTACATGAGCAGTTCTTC.

This clonotype came up a few times. The gene calls are TRBV10-3 and TRBJ2-7; D tentatively fits TRBD1 or TRBD2 (5 bases each). The CDR3 runs 11 residues. V was cut by 6 bases and J by 4 bases, with 7 bases left in between. CDR1 and CDR2 from the germline V gene are ENHRY and SYGVKD. Written as DNA, the CDR3 is TGTGCCATCAGGGGACCGTACGAGCAGTACTTC. Protein product: CAIRGPYEQYF.

This clonotype has more than one count but fewer than ten. This chain joins TRBV18 and TRBJ2-5; TRBD2 matches at 7 bases. The CDR3 consists of 13 residues. The V gene end was trimmed by 3 bases and the J gene end by 7 bases; junction bases not matched to a gene: 5. Germline V CDR1 and CDR2: KGHSH, LQKENI. The CDR3 loop is CASSPGLDTTQYF. As DNA, the CDR3 is TGTGCCAGCTCACCCGGACTAGACACGACCCAGTACTTC.

This clonotype was seen a few times. This sequence joins TRBV5-1 and TRBJ2-2; D is unresolved. Germline CDR1 is SGHRS and CDR2 is YFSETQ. This CDR3 contains 12 residues. V was shortened by 4 bases and J by 7 bases, with 8 bases between the two germline ends. The CDR3 spells CASSMMGGELFF. In DNA form, the CDR3 reads TGCGCCAGCAGCATGATGGGCGGGGAGCTGTTTTTT.

The gene calls are TRBV6-1 and TRBJ1-4; D is unclear. The germline CDR1 and CDR2 sequences are MNHNS and SASEGT. The CDR3 has 15 amino acids. Trimming removed 1 base from V and 8 bases from J, with 14 bases in between. The CDR3: CASSEGEAWREKLFF. As DNA, the CDR3 is TGTGCCAGCAGTGAAGGGGAAGCCTGGCGGGAAAAACTGTTTTTT.

This clonotype was detected only a few times. This sequence joins TRBV24-1 and TRBJ2-1; D is perhaps TRBD2 (6 bases). Germline-derived CDR1 and CDR2 are KGHDR and SFDVKD. V shed 2 bases and J shed 6 bases, with 10 bases lying between them. This CDR3 spans 14 amino acids. The chain's CDR3 is CATSDSGRPNEQFF. DNA of the CDR3: TGTGCCACCAGTGATTCCGGGAGACCCAATGAGCAGTTCTTC.

This clonotype was recorded a few times. The chain uses TRBV3-1 and TRBJ2-5; 8 bases are shared with TRBD1. Germline V gives CDR1 LGHDT, CDR2 YNNKEL (reference sequence). This CDR3 spans 15 amino acids. The junction had 4 bases not matched to a gene; V was cut back by 0 bases and J by 4 bases. The CDR3 loop reads CASSQDAGGSETQYF. The CDR3 DNA reads TGTGCCAGCAGCCAAGACGCAGGGGGCTCAGAGACCCAGTACTTC.

This clonotype was recorded a few times. The chain links TRBV7-9 to TRBJ2-2; D might be TRBD1 (5 bases). Per germline, CDR1 SEHNR and CDR2 FQNEAQ (reference sequence). The CDR3 totals 12 residues. Here the CDR3 reads CAARDSIGELFF. The DNA for the CDR3 is TGTGCGGCCAGGGATTCAATCGGGGAGCTGTTTTTT.

Here the CDR3 reads CSVEFLAGRTDTQYF. The CDR3 nucleotides are TGCAGCGTTGAATTTTTGGCGGGTCGCACAGATACGCAGTATTTT. The chain combines TRBV29-1 with TRBJ2-3; D may be TRBD2 (5 bases). This CDR3 has 15 amino acids. V dropped 2 bases and J dropped 1 base, with 13 bases sitting between them. Germline V gene data show CDR1 as SQVTM and CDR2 as ANQGSEA.

The chain has TRBV9 and TRBJ2-7, with 7 bases identical to TRBD2. The CDR3 loop spans 16 amino acids. Germline V gives CDR1 SGDLS, CDR2 YYNGEE. Germline trimming cut 0 bases from V and 3 bases from J; bases unmatched to any gene: 9. The CDR3 DNA reads TGTGCCAGCAGCGTAGGCGCAGGCGGGAGCTTCTACGAGCAGTACTTC. Encoded protein: CASSVGAGGSFYEQYF.

This clonotype came up a few times. This rearrangement joins TRBV9 to TRBJ2-1, with 7 bases that match TRBD1. V was pared by 2 bases and J by 4 bases, with 3 bases of the junction left unmatched. CDR1 and CDR2 from the germline V gene are SGDLS and YYNGEE. The CDR3 runs to 14 residues. DNA for the CDR3: TGTGCCAGCAGCGTGGGACAGACTTACAATGAGCAGTTCTTC. This translates into CASSVGQTYNEQFF.

V usage is TRBV6-2 or TRBV6-3 and J usage is TRBJ2-1; D not resolved. The V end lost 10 bases, the J end lost 11 bases, and 6 bases lay between the germline ends. Germline V lookup: CDR1 MNHEY, CDR2 SVGEGT. CDR3 size: 8 residues. The CDR3, as DNA: TGTGCCAAAGCAAAGCAGTTCTTC. Its protein is CAKAKQFF.

The chain is built from TRBV29-1 and TRBJ2-4; D unresolved. Germline lookup yields CDR1 SQVTM and CDR2 ANQGSEA. V lost 4 bases and J lost 0, with 7 bases in between. The CDR3 runs to 13 residues. In nucleotides, the CDR3 is TGCAGCGTTGCTGAGCTAGCCAAAAACATTCAGTACTTC. Residues: CSVAELAKNIQYF.

This clonotype was detected once. The chain uses TRBV12-3 or TRBV12-4 and TRBJ2-1; 10 bases line up with TRBD2. V lost 6 bases to trimming and J lost 3 bases; unmatched junction nucleotides: 5. The CDR3 length is 15 residues. The CDR3 reads CASSQSGGVYNEQFF. CDR3 coding DNA: TGTGCCAGCAGCCAAAGCGGGGGGGTCTACAATGAGCAGTTCTTC.

The chain combines TRBV5-1 with TRBJ1-2; D gene uncertain. CDR3 length equals 16 residues. Trimming took off 0 bases at V and 0 bases at J, with 12 bases between the two ends. Germline V lookup: CDR1 SGHRS, CDR2 YFSETQ. CDR3: CASSLEAGRTNYGYTF. Here the CDR3 DNA reads TGCGCCAGCAGCTTGGAGGCGGGGAGGACTAACTATGGCTACACCTTC.